The rows below give T cell receptor beta chains drawn from one sample of a study of cytomegalovirus exposure and HLA in healthy donors. This table comes from immunoSEQ multiplex PCR, and its TCRdb copy is limited to in-frame clones, with some not included. The sample records fewer than 250,000 clones, 79% being singletons. Sequenced sample: PBMCs. Every receptor here comes from a woman aged 18-29 years in good health and CMV-seronegative. Each CDR3 is given with its conserved first and last residue. A D gene is named only where the DNA matches it firmly. Size values are once, few and many counts, or a class for expanded clones, and some rows have none.

d_gene | j_gene | v_gene | abundance | len | CDR3nt | CDR3aa
TRBD1 | TRBJ2-2 | TRBV2 | NA | 17 | TGTGCCAGCAGTGAAGGTGGGACAGGGGGATACACCGGGGAGCTGTTTTTT | CASSEGGTGGYTGELFF
TRBD2 | TRBJ2-2 | TRBV5-1 | NA | 16 | TGCGCCAGCAGCGGACTAGCGGGAGTGGACACCGGGGAGCTGTTTTTT | CASSGLAGVDTGELFF
TRBD2 | TRBJ2-3 | TRBV6-1 | once | 14 | TGTGCCAGCACGGGCCGGGGGGGCTTAGATACGCAGTATTTT | CASTGRGGLDTQYF
NA | TRBJ2-5 | TRBV28 | NA | 15 | TGTGCCAGCAGGACACTTAGCGGTCCGCAAGAGACCCAGTACTTC | CASRTLSGPQETQYF
TRBD1 | TRBJ1-3 | TRBV9 | NA | 16 | TGTGCCAGCAGCGTCGGACAGGACGTCTCTGGAAACACCATATATTTT | CASSVGQDVSGNTIYF
TRBD2 | TRBJ2-3 | TRBV11-2 | NA | 15 | TGTGCCAGCAGCTTAGCGGGGGGGCCAATAGATACGCAGTATTTT | CASSLAGGPIDTQYF
NA | TRBJ1-1 | TRBV28 | once | 17 | TGTGCCAGCAGTTTATATTATGGGCAGGGATCCAACACTGAAGCTTTCTTT | CASSLYYGQGSNTEAFF
NA | TRBJ2-7 | TRBV9 | NA | 15 | TGTGCCAGCAGCCCAGGGGGGAGCGCAGAAGGCGAGCAGTACTTC | CASSPGGSAEGEQYF
TRBD2 | TRBJ2-7 | TRBV25-1 | few | 14 | TGTGCCAGCAGTGACCGGGGGGACGACTACGAGCAGTACTTC | CASSDRGDDYEQYF
NA | TRBJ1-1 | TRBV5-4 | few | 13 | TGTGCCAGCAGCGAACACAGGGACACTGAAGCTTTCTTT | CASSEHRDTEAFF
NA | TRBJ2-2 | TRBV2 | NA | 15 | TGTGCCAGCAGTGAAGTAATATCCAACACCGGGGAGCTGTTTTTT | CASSEVISNTGELFF
TRBD1 | TRBJ1-2 | TRBV29-1 | NA | 14 | TGCAGCGTTGATTGGACAGGCCCCACTTGGGGCTACACCTTC | CSVDWTGPTWGYTF
TRBD2 | TRBJ2-2 | TRBV9 | NA | 16 | TGTGCCAGCAGCGCGTCTTCAGCGGGAGTGCCCGGGGAGCTGTTTTTT | CASSASSAGVPGELFF
NA | TRBJ1-1 | TRBV19 | NA | 16 | TGTGCCAGTAGTCCCCTGCCCGACATGCTGAACACTGAAGCTTTCTTT | CASSPLPDMLNTEAFF
NA | TRBJ1-2 | TRBV5-4 | NA | 16 | TGTGCCAGCAGCTTGTCATCGTTGCCGGTTTATCGTAGCTACACCTTC | CASSLSSLPVYRSYTF
NA | TRBJ1-1 | TRBV27 | NA | 13 | TGTGCCAGCTCAAGCAGGGCAAACACTGAAGCTTTCTTT | CASSSRANTEAFF
TRBD1 | TRBJ2-5 | TRBV28 | NA | 14 | TGTGCCAGCAGTCCAACAGGGGGACAAGAGACCCAGTACTTC | CASSPTGGQETQYF
TRBD1 | TRBJ1-4 | TRBV11-2 | NA | 17 | TGTGCCAGCAGCTTAGATCCGGAGACAGGGGGCATTGAAAAACTGTTTTTT | CASSLDPETGGIEKLFF
NA | TRBJ2-7 | TRBV5-1 | NA | 11 | TGCGCCAGCAGCTACCAGGGAGAGCAGTACTTC | CASSYQGEQYF
TRBD1 | TRBJ2-1 | TRBV10-1 | NA | 13 | TGCGCCAGCAGTGGGACAGGGGACGATGAGCAGTTCTTC | CASSGTGDDEQFF
TRBD2 | TRBJ2-5 | TRBV28 | NA | 13 | TGTGCCAGCACCTACGGACTAGATGAGACCCAGTACTTC | CASTYGLDETQYF
NA | TRBJ2-5 | TRBV7-9 | few | 14 | TGTGCCAGCAGCTTTAGACAGGAACAAGAGACCCAGTACTTC | CASSFRQEQETQYF
TRBD1 | TRBJ1-4 | TRBV25-1 | NA | 16 | TGTGCCAGCAGTGCCAGACAGGGAACCGGTTGGGAAAAACTGTTTTTT | CASSARQGTGWEKLFF
NA | TRBJ1-1 | TRBV19 | few | 11 | TGTGCCAGTACCCTCGGGGGGCCCGCTTTCTTT | CASTLGGPAFF
TRBD2 | TRBJ2-3 | TRBV7-8 | NA | 16 | TGTGCCAGCAGCTTAGTGTCTAGCGGGAGGACAGATACGCAGTATTTT | CASSLVSSGRTDTQYF
TRBD1 | TRBJ1-4 | TRBV10-2 | NA | 14 | TGCGCCAGCAGGGGGACAGGGGGCCGTGAAAAACTGTTTTTT | CASRGTGGREKLFF
NA | TRBJ1-2 | TRBV6-5 | NA | 14 | TGTGCCAGCAGACCCGGGGTGGGGAGCTATGGCTACACCTTC | CASRPGVGSYGYTF
NA | TRBJ1-1 | TRBV10-2 | NA | 13 | TGCGCCAGCAGTTCTACAGGGAACACTGAAGCTTTCTTT | CASSSTGNTEAFF
TRBD2 | TRBJ2-3 | TRBV10-3 | NA | 15 | TGTGCCATCAGGGGACTATCCGCTAGCACAGATACGCAGTATTTT | CAIRGLSASTDTQYF
TRBD2 | TRBJ2-3 | TRBV15 | few | 20 | TGTGCCACCAGCAGAGATTTACGACTAGCGGGGGGGTCTAGCACAGATACGCAGTATTTT | CATSRDLRLAGGSSTDTQYF
NA | TRBJ1-6 | TRBV19 | NA | 14 | TGTGCCAGTAGCGATGCAGGGCGGAATTCACCCCTCCACTTT | CASSDAGRNSPLHF
TRBD1 | TRBJ2-7 | TRBV7-2 | NA | 15 | TGTGCCAGCAGCTTAATGGGACAGGGCCTCTACGAGCAGTACTTC | CASSLMGQGLYEQYF
NA | TRBJ2-2 | TRBV5-1 | NA | 15 | TGCGCCAGCAACCCAATCGGCGGGCTGAACGGGGAGCTGTTTTTT | CASNPIGGLNGELFF
NA | TRBJ1-5 | TRBV5-6 | NA | 14 | TGTGCCAGCAGCTTGCGGGGGGCAGGTCAGCCCCAGCATTTT | CASSLRGAGQPQHF
NA | TRBJ1-5 | TRBV28 | few | 14 | TGTGCCAGCAGTTCCCGGACTAAACATCAGCCCCAGCATTTT | CASSSRTKHQPQHF
TRBD1 | TRBJ1-1 | TRBV29-1 | once | 13 | TGTAGCGCCCGGACAGGGGGGAACACTGAAGCTTTCTTT | CSARTGGNTEAFF
TRBD1 | TRBJ2-3 | TRBV5-8 | NA | 15 | TGTGCCAGCAGCTTATGGACAGGGGGTATGGATACGCAGTATTTT | CASSLWTGGMDTQYF
NA | TRBJ1-2 | TRBV14 | NA | 14 | TGTGCCAGCAGCCAATTCCTCGGGGATTATGGCTACACCTTC | CASSQFLGDYGYTF
NA | TRBJ1-2 | TRBV2 | NA | 14 | TGTGCCAGCAGTGATGGGGGCTCCAACTATGGCTACACCTTC | CASSDGGSNYGYTF
NA | TRBJ1-5 | TRBV10-3 | NA | 12 | TGTGCCATCGCAGGGGACAATCAGCCCCAGCATTTT | CAIAGDNQPQHF
NA | TRBJ1-2 | TRBV19 | NA | 16 | TGTGCCAGTAGTATGGGAACAGGGCTTGAAGACTATGGCTACACCTTC | CASSMGTGLEDYGYTF
TRBD1 | TRBJ2-7 | TRBV18 | NA | 14 | TGTGCCAGCTCACCCGTAGTCGGGACAGGGGAGCAGTACTTC | CASSPVVGTGEQYF
NA | TRBJ1-1 | TRBV11-2 | NA | 15 | TGTGCCAGCAGCTTAAGTCCAGGCATGAACACTGAAGCTTTCTTT | CASSLSPGMNTEAFF
NA | TRBJ1-1 | TRBV27 | NA | 14 | TGTGCCAGCAGTTTTGGCAGAGGAGACACTGAAGCTTTCTTT | CASSFGRGDTEAFF
NA | TRBJ2-1 | TRBV29-1 | NA | 11 | TGCAGCGTTCTCGGAGGGGATGAGCAGTTCTTC | CSVLGGDEQFF